This paragraph reports one T cell receptor (beta chain). The antigen is unknown. Libraries were prepared by immunoSEQ multiplex PCR; TCRdb keeps only in-frame clonotypes and omits some of them. Of around 220,000 clones listed, 90% to 95% are singletons. Looked up from germline, CDR1 is LGHDT and CDR2 is YNNKEL (reference sequence). This CDR3 comprises 14 residues. Trimming left V 4 bases short and J 3 bases short, with 10 bases between. The data derive from a study of T cell responses to AZD1222 COVID-19 vaccine. Study-level results: The donor group comprised mostly white British people and more females; the analysis possibly underestimated clonal diversity. At study baseline, merely several AZD1222 recipients were seropositive.

This receptor was identified in an adult who received the MenACWY meningococcal vaccine as a control. The sequenced sample was peripheral blood, obtained 28 days after the second dose of the MenACWY control vaccine. The J gene is TRBJ1-3, the V gene TRBV3-1 (or the pseudogene TRBV3-2); D not resolved. The CDR3 coding sequence is TGTGCCAGCAGCCTTCGAAGTTTTGGAAACACCATATATTTT. Protein product: CASSLRSFGNTIYF.